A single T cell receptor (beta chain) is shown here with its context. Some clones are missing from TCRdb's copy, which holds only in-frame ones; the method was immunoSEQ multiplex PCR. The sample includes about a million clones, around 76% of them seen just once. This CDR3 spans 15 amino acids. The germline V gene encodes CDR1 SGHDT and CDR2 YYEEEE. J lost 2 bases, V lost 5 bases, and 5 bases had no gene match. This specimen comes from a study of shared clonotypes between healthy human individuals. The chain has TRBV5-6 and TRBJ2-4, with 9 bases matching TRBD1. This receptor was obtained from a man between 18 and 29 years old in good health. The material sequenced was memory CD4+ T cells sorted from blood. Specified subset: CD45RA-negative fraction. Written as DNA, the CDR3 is TGTGCCAGCAGTCCGGGACAGGGAACCAAAAACATTCAGTACTTC. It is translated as CASSPGQGTKNIQYF.